This TCR beta chain was retrieved from a study of radiotherapy plus CTLA-4 blockade in lung cancer. Here immunoSEQ multiplex PCR was the method, and the copy in TCRdb shows in-frame clones only, minus some. The repertoire holds tens of thousands of clones, with around three quarters as singletons. As regards this clone: Its antigen is undetermined.

Trimming stripped 0 bases from V and 4 bases from J, with 7 bases between. This CDR3 spans 14 amino acids. The germline V gene has CDR1 LGHNA and CDR2 YSLEER. Study results and caveats: Early blood T cell clone dynamics, with interferon-beta, were reported to best predict response. Among blood TCR repertoires after radiotherapy plus ipilimumab, tumor-derived clones expanded.

This sequence joins TRBV4-3 and TRBJ1-5; D gene unclear. The receptor comes from a human donor with non-small cell lung cancer that progressed on radiotherapy plus ipilimumab. Sequenced here: peripheral blood, sampled from a patient treated with radiotherapy plus ipilimumab. The CDR3 DNA reads as TGCGCCAGCAGCCAAGACAATAAGAATCAGCCCCAGCATTTT. Translation: CASSQDNKNQPQHF.